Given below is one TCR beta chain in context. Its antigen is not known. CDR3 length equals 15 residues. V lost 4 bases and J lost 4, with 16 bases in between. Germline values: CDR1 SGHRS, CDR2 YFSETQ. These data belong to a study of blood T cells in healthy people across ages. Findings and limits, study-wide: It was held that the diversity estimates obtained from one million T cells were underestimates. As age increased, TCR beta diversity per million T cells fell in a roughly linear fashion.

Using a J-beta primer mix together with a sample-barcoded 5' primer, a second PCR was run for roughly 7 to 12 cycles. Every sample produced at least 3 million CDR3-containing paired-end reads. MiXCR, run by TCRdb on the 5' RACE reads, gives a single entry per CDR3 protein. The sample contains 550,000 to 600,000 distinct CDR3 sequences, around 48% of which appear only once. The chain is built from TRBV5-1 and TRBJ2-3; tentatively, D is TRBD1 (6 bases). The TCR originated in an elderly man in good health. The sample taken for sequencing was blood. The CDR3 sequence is CASSVQGYLADTQYF. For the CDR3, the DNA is TGCGCCAGCAGCGTACAGGGATATTTGGCAGATACGCAGTATTTT.